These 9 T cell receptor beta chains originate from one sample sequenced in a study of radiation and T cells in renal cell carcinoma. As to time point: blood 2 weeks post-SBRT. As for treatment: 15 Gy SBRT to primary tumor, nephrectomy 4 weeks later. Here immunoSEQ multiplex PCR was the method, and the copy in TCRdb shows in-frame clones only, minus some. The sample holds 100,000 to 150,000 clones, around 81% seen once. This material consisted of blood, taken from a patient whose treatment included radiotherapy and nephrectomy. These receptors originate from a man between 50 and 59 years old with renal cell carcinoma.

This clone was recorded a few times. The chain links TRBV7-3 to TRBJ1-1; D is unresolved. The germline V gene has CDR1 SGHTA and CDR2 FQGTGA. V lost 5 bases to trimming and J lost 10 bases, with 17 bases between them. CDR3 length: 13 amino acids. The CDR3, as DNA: TGTGCCAGCAGCCTGGGAGCCGGGAATGGAGCTTTCTTT. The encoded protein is CASSLGAGNGAFF.

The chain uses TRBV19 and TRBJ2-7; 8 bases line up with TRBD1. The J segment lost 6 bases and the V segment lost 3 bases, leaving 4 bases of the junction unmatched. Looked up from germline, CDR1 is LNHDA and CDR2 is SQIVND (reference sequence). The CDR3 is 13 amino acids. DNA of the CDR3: TGTGCCAGTAGTATTACAGGGGGTCGCGAGCAGTACTTC. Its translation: CASSITGGREQYF.

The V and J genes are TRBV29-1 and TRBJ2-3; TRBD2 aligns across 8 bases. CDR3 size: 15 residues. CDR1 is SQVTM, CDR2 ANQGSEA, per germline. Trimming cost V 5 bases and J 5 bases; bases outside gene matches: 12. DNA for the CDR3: TGCAGCGTTCCCCCAGCGGGGGCCGGGGTAGATACGCAGTATTTT. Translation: CSVPPAGAGVDTQYF.

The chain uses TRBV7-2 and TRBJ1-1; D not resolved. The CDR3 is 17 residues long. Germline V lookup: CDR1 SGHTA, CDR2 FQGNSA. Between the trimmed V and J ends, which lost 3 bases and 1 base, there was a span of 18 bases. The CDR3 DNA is TGTGCCAGCAGCTTGATTTCAGGACGAATGGCGAACACTGAAGCTTTCTTT. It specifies CASSLISGRMANTEAFF.

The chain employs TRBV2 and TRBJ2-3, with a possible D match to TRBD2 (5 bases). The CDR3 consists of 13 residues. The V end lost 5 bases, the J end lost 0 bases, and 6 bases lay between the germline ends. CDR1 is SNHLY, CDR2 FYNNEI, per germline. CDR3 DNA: TGTGCCAGCAGTTCGGGGAGCACAGATACGCAGTATTTT. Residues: CASSSGSTDTQYF.

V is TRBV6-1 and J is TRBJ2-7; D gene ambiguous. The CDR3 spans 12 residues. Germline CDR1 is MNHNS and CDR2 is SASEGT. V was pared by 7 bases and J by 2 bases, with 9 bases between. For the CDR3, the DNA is TGTGCCAGCACAAAAACCGCCTACGAGCAGTACTTC. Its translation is CASTKTAYEQYF.

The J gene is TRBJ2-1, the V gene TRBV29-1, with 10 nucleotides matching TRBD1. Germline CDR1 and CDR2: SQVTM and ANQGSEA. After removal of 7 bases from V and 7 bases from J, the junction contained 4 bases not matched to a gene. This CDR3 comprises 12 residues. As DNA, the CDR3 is TGCAGCGCCGGGACAGGGGTAAATGAGCAGTTCTTC. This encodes CSAGTGVNEQFF.

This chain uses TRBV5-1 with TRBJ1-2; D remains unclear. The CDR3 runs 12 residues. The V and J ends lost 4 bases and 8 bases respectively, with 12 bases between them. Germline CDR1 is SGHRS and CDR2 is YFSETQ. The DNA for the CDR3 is TGCGCCAGCAGCGAAACGGAGGAAGGCTACACCTTC. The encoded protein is CASSETEEGYTF.

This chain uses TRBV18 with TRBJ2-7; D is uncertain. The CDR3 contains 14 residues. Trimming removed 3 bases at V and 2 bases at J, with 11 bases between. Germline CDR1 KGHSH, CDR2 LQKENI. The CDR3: CASSPTVGAYEQYF. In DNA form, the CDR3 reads TGTGCCAGCTCACCTACGGTCGGCGCCTACGAGCAGTACTTC.